This record looks at one T cell receptor (beta chain) sequence and its context. The antigen remains unidentified. The data stem from a study of cytomegalovirus exposure and HLA in healthy donors. Findings and caveats of the study: Later analysis indicated greater clonal expansion among HLA-associated TCR beta chains than among equally common other chains. In an earlier analysis, most TCR beta V segments were productive about 87% or about 30% of the time. Later analysis identified a missense DCLRE1C variant that was linked to TCR beta V- and J-gene trimming.

PCR used 60 Vbeta primers and 13 Jbeta primers. Measured with immunoSEQ multiplex PCR; TCRdb has only the in-frame clones, and not every one. The sample includes about 120,000 clones, 70% to 80% of them seen just once. There are 14 residues in the CDR3. V gave up 6 bases and J gave up 0 bases, with 6 bases separating them. CDR1 and CDR2 from the germline V gene are MDHEN and SYDVKM. The TCR originated in a human donor in good health. Sequenced sample: PBMCs. The chain is built from TRBV28 and TRBJ1-6; no definite D call. CDR3 DNA sequence: TGTGCCAGCAGACTAAGCTCCTATAATTCACCCCTCCACTTT. Protein sequence: CASRLSSYNSPLHF. Complete variable domain (other parts from reference TRBV28 and TRBJ1-6): DVKVTQSSRYLVKRTGEKVFLECVQDMDHENMFWYRQDPGLGLRLIYFSYDVKMKEKGDIPEGYSVSREKKERFSLILESASTNQTSMYLCASRLSSYNSPLHFGNGTRLTVT.